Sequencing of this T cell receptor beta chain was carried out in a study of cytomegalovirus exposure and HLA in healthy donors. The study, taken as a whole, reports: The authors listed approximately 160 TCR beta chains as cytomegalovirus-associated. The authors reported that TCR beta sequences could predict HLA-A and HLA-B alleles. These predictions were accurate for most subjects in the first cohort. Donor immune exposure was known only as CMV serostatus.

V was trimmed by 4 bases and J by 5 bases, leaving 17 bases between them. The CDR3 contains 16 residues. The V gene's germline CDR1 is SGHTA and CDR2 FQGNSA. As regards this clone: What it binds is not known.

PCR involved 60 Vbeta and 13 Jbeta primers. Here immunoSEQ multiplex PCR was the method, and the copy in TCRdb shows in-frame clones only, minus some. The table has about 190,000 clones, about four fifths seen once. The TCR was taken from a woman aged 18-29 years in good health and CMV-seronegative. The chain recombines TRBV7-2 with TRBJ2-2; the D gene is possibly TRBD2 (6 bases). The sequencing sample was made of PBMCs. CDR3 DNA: TGTGCCAGCAGCTCAATCTTCGACGGGAGTACCGGGGAGCTGTTTTTT. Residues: CASSSIFDGSTGELFF.